These 5 T cell receptor beta chains share one sample of origin, sequenced in a study of shared clonotypes between healthy human individuals. The assay was immunoSEQ multiplex PCR, and TCRdb's table has in-frame clones only and misses some. The table shows approximately 2.3 million clones, with approximately 95% occurring only once. Material: naive CD4+ T cells from PBMCs. The sample's subset: CD45RA+ positively selected. All receptors come from a man younger than 35 in good health. Some clones in this sample may be carry-over from other donors' samples.

As to this clone: The identical CDR3 is also encoded by other nucleotide sequences in the sample. This chain uses TRBV28 with TRBJ1-2; 8 bases are a match to TRBD1. Germline lookup yields CDR1 MDHEN and CDR2 SYDVKM. V lost 5 bases and J lost 1; bases outside the gene matches: 3. The CDR3 has 14 amino acids. The CDR3 protein is CASSPGQGNYGYTF. CDR3 in DNA: TGTGCCAGCAGTCCCGGACAGGGTAACTATGGCTACACCTTC.

The rearrangement joins TRBV25-1 to TRBJ1-2; no reliable D call. The V and J ends lost 7 bases and 8 bases respectively, with 14 bases between them. Per germline, CDR1 MGHDK and CDR2 SYGVNS. CDR3 length equals 12 residues. CDR3 protein: CASNTWEVGYTF. In DNA, the CDR3 is TGTGCCAGCAATACCTGGGAGGTGGGCTACACCTTC.

This clone was seen once. The chain links TRBV7-2 to TRBJ2-2; D not resolved. This CDR3 spans 12 amino acids. V was clipped by 6 bases and J by 7 bases, with 9 bases between them. Looked up from germline, CDR1 is SGHTA and CDR2 is FQGNSA. The CDR3 coding sequence is TGTGCCAGCAGTTGGGTGAGCGGGGAGCTGTTTTTT. This codes for CASSWVSGELFF.

The genes are TRBV29-1 and TRBJ2-1; D unresolved. Germline V gene sequence: CDR1 SQVTM, CDR2 ANQGSEA. The CDR3 is 11 residues long. V lost 4 bases and J lost 6, with 7 bases in between. The CDR3 coding sequence is TGCAGCGTTGTGGGGTTCAATGAGCAGTTCTTC. This encodes CSVVGFNEQFF.

The J gene is TRBJ2-2, the V gene TRBV5-1; 8 nucleotides agree with TRBD2. CDR1 is SGHRS and CDR2 is YFSETQ in the germline V gene. The CDR3 consists of 15 residues. After removal of 6 bases from V and 4 bases from J, the junction contained 8 bases not matched to a gene. The CDR3 sequence: CASTVLAGVTGELFF. CDR3 in DNA: TGCGCCAGCACCGTGCTAGCGGGTGTCACCGGGGAGCTGTTTTTT.